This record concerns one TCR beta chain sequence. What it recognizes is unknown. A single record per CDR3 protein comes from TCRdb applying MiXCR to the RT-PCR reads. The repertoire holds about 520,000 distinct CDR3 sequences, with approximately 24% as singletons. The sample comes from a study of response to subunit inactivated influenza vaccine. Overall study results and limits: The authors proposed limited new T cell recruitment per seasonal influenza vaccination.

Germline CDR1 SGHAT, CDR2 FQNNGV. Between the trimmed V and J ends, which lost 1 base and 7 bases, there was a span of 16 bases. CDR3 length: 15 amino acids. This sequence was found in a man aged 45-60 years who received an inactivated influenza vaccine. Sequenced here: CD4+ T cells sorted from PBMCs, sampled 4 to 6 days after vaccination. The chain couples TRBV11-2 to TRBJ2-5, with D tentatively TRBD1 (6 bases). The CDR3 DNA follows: TGTGCCAGCAGCTTAGCGACAGGCTCTCGTGGGACCCAGTACTTC. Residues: CASSLATGSRGTQYF.